This T cell receptor beta chain emerged from a study of blood T cell repertoires in COVID-19 (dated by TCRdb to 2020 to 2022). At the level of the whole study: Samples from collaborators originated in the United States, Italy and Spain and spanned both the acute and convalescent phases of COVID-19. Samples were obtained from the ongoing ImmuneRACE study (first 160 participants) and from over 1,000 subjects provided by 6 global collaborators. Sample metadata almost always included a de-identified subject ID, COVID-19 status, age in years and sex. Where HLA class I and class II types were available, the types were taken from metadata supplied by the sample provider, not from assay-based typing. Subjects who had been exposed to COVID-19, were actively infected with it, or had recovered from it provided the deeply sampled blood TCRbeta repertoires that made up the dataset. The repertoires were released in a freely available public database intended as a resource for research on the immune response to SARS-CoV-2. The material from the prospective study consisted of cDNA or gDNA derived from T cells, B-cell-depleted T cells, or PBMCs.

Summary of the overall study and its limitations: The quantity of clinical and demographic metadata differed by source and by participant and was supplied without curation.

There are 17 amino acids in the CDR3, from cysteine to phenylalanine inclusive. This entry keeps only the CDR3 DNA: 51 bases, framed from base 1. Trimming accounts for 0 bases at V and 1 base at J, while the number of junction bases matched to no gene is 4. The germline V gene yields MGHRA for CDR1 and YSYEKL for CDR2. Of note for this clone: Its antigen specificity is not known. No much larger clone exists at a distance of one base, and base qualities are not known.

Participants in the prospective study were enrolled through a virtual design, were aged about 18 to 100 years, and lived in approximately 25 United States geographic areas. In the prospective study, cohorts were assigned on the basis of participant-reported clinical history obtained from a screening survey and a study questionnaire. Recovered participants in ImmuneRACE Cohort 3 were defined as having two consecutive negative NP/OP PCR tests, clearance from a healthcare professional, or resolution of symptoms. Each participant in the prospective study had whole blood, serum and a nasopharyngeal or oropharyngeal swab collected by mobile phlebotomists. Additional blood draws and questionnaires over a roughly two-month period could optionally be provided by prospective study participants. Prospective study blood samples were shipped either frozen or at room temperature before DNA extraction. The immunoSEQ Assay, a bias-controlled multiplex PCR, was used to amplify TCRbeta CDR3 regions from genomic DNA. As for how the authors treated the data: Within the assay, amplification of reference gene primers was used to estimate how many nucleated cells each sample contained. To quantify the absolute abundance of each unique TCRbeta CDR3 rearrangement, sequence reads were collapsed and filtered. For each sample, productive Simpson clonality was calculated as the square root of Simpson's diversity index over productive rearrangements. What TCRdb holds here is the immuneACCESS table cut down to in-frame rearrangements. Part of the clones is not present; checked against another copy, under half of the missing clones reflect an unresolved V gene, and the others are unexplained. The DNA gave D and trimming, while V, J and clone size come from that table. The sample profile shows about 400,000 clones; roughly 86% of them were found once. The ten largest clones represent 1.7% of the sample.

This sequence uses TRBV4-1 and TRBJ2-1; 9 bases in the junction line up with TRBD1. The clonotype was recovered from a woman in her 30s who had recovered from COVID-19. Source material: PBMCs or T cells enriched from blood (not recorded which). The CDR3 amino acid sequence is: CASSQEGGTGSYNEQFF. The DNA sequence reads TGCGCCAGCAGCCAAGAAGGCGGGACAGGGTCCTACAATGAGCAGTTCTTC.